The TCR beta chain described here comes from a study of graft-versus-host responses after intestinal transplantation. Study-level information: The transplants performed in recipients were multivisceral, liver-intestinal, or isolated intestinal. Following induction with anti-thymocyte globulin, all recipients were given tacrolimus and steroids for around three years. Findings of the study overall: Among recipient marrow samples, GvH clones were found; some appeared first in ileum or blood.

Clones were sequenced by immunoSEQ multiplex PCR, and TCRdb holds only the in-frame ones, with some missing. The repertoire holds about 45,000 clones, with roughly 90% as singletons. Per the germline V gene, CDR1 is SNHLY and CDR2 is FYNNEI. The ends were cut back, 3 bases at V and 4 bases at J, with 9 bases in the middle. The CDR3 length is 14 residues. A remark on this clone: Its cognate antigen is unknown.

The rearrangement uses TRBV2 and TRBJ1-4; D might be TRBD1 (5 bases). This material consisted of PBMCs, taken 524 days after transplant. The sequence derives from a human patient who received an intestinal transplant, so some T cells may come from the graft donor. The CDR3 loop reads CASSDLQGNEKLFF. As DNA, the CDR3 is TGTGCCAGCAGTGATCTTCAGGGTAATGAAAAACTGTTTTTT.